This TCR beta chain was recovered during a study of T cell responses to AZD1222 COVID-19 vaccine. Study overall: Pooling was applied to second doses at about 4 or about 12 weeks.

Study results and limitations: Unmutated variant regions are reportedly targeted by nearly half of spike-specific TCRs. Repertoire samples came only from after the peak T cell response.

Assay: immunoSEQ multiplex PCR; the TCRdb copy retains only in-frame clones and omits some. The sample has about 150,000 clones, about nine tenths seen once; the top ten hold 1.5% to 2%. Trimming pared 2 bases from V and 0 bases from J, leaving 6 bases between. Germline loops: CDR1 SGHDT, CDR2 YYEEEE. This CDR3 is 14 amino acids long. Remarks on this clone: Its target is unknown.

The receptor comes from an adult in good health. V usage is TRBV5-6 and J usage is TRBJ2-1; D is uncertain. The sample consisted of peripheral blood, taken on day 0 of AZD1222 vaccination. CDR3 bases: TGTGCCAGCAGCTTATTAAGCTCCTACAATGAGCAGTTCTTC. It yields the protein CASSLLSSYNEQFF.